This T cell receptor (beta chain) is from a study of long-term antiretroviral therapy in people with HIV. Notes on the study in general: Diversity remained lower than transplant donor controls, even though it increased after ART.

Version v3.0 of the immunoSEQ assay ran at survey level. Generated by immunoSEQ multiplex PCR, the TCRdb table keeps only in-frame clones and is missing some. The repertoire holds more than 20,000 clones, with around 82% as singletons. As regards this clone: Antigen unknown.

This CDR3 comprises 18 residues. Germline CDR1 and CDR2: MGHRA and YSYEKL. Between the trimmed V and J ends, which lost 1 base and 0 bases, there was a span of 18 bases. The source was unsorted PBMCs, collected 3 years after starting antiretroviral therapy. This clonotype originated in a young man with HIV. This chain joins TRBV4-1 and TRBJ1-1; a weak D match, TRBD1 (5 bases). CDR3 sequence (DNA): TGCGCCAGCAGCCAAGCGGCAGGGATTAAAGGGCTGAACACTGAAGCTTTCTTT. Translated: CASSQAAGIKGLNTEAFF.